This paragraph covers one TCR beta chain sequence. CDR1 SGHNT and CDR2 YENEEA come from the germline V gene. V shed 10 bases and J 4 bases; nucleotides not matched to a gene: 6. CDR3 length: 12 amino acids. This sample is part of a study of technical replicates of blood from a few donors. This table comes from immunoSEQ multiplex PCR, and its TCRdb copy is limited to in-frame clones, with some not included. The sample gives approximately 79,000 clones, about 91% of which show up once; approximately 0.42% is in the top ten. This receptor was obtained from a human donor in good health. The sequenced sample was T cells isolated from PBMCs. The V gene is TRBV11-3, the J gene TRBJ1-2; 7 positions agree with TRBD1. The CDR3 here is CAIRQGGYGYTF. The DNA of the CDR3 is TGTGCCATCCGACAGGGAGGCTATGGCTACACCTTC.